The TCR beta chain under discussion was sequenced for a study of cytomegalovirus exposure and HLA in healthy donors. Primers: 60 Vbeta forward and 13 Jbeta reverse. Measured with immunoSEQ multiplex PCR; TCRdb has only the in-frame clones, and not every one. The table shows fewer than 200,000 clones, with approximately 84% occurring only once. This clone was seen only once. The antigen remains undetermined. Study observations and caveats: Published work reported that the classifier diagnosed cytomegalovirus status with high specificity and sensitivity. Fewer N-insertions (relative to the roughly 660-donor mean) were reportedly seen in an Asian-associated ancestry cluster in a later analysis. A later analysis revealed that TCR association rates differed between HLA loci, peaking at DRB1 and bottoming out at HLA-C.

This clonotype originated in a woman between 50 and 59 years old in good health and CMV-seropositive. The specimen was PBMCs.

The CDR3 DNA sequence: TGTGCCAGTAGTATGGGGGGGTCCCCGGGGACCCAGTACTTC. This translates into CASSMGGSPGTQYF. The chain couples TRBV19 to TRBJ2-5, with TRBD2 matching 7 bases. This CDR3 comprises 14 residues. The junction had 8 bases not matched to a gene; V was cut back by 3 bases and J by 7 bases. Germline CDR1 and CDR2: LNHDA and SQIVND (reference sequence).